The 4 T cell receptor beta chains presented below share a single source sample, sequenced in a study of Ad26.COV2.S vaccination and SARS-CoV-2 variants. Treatment reported: some 20 received Ad26.COV2.S at low or high dose, single or two shots; about five received placebo; per-sample allocation not given. At day 63 after the first vaccine or placebo injection, samples were drawn. Sequenced by immunoSEQ multiplex PCR; TCRdb stores in-frame clones only, minus some. The sample carries some 480,000 clones, around nine tenths recorded once. The sequencing used peripheral blood, collected in a trial of Ad26.COV2.S vaccine versus placebo. The receptors derive from a person between 18 and 65 years old who received the Ad26.COV2.S COVID-19 vaccine or a placebo.

This rearrangement joins TRBV6-2 or TRBV6-3 to TRBJ1-2, with D possibly being TRBD1 (6 bases). There are 13 residues in the CDR3. Trimming took 2 bases from V and 8 from J, leaving 12 bases between them. Germline assignment: CDR1 MNHEY and CDR2 SVGEGT. CDR3: CASSYVRQAGYTF. DNA for the CDR3: TGTGCCAGCAGTTACGTCCGACAGGCCGGCTACACCTTC.

The chain combines TRBV11-2 with TRBJ2-1, with D tentatively TRBD2 (6 bases). V was cut by 2 bases and J by 0 bases, with 14 bases left in between. This CDR3 comprises 17 residues. Germline V gives CDR1 SGHAT, CDR2 FQNNGV. This CDR3 reads CASSLLPAGSSYNEQFF. For the CDR3, the DNA is TGTGCCAGCAGCTTACTGCCGGCGGGGAGCTCCTACAATGAGCAGTTCTTC.

The genes are TRBV5-6 and TRBJ1-2; TRBD1 is a possible D gene (5 bases). The CDR3 loop spans 15 amino acids. CDR1 SGHDT and CDR2 YYEEEE come from the germline V gene. The V and J ends lost 0 bases and 4 bases respectively, with 13 bases between them. The CDR3, as DNA: TGTGCCAGCAGCTTGGCCTTTGAGGGGACCTATGGCTACACCTTC. Its protein is CASSLAFEGTYGYTF.

This chain uses TRBV7-3 with TRBJ2-5; 10 positions agree with TRBD2. The CDR3 extends over 14 amino acids. V shed 4 bases, J shed 5 bases, and the junction held 4 bases outside the gene matches. The germline CDR1 and CDR2 sequences are SGHTA and FQGTGA. The CDR3 nucleotides are TGTGCCAGCAGCTCTAGCGGGAGTGGCGAGACCCAGTACTTC. It encodes CASSSSGSGETQYF.